The clone carrying this T cell receptor beta chain was seen repeatedly, ten times or more. Its antigen is undetermined. The germline V gene has CDR1 DFQATT and CDR2 SNEGSKA (reference sequence). CDR3 length: 13 residues. V lost 3 bases, J lost 4 bases, and 12 bases lay in between. This record comes from a study of early T cells in non-severe SARS-CoV-2 infection. Study background: RNA in bulk from unsorted whole blood was sequenced, and chains were unpaired.

As part of library construction, unique molecular identifiers were attached to individual cDNA molecules. Each CDR3 protein is one row after TCRdb ran MiXCR on the 5' RACE reads. The sample lists around 60,000 distinct CDR3 sequences, just over 20% occurring once. Study conclusions and caveats: Matching with VDJdb favored anti-spike CD8 responses (missing private and CD4 specificities).

The chain couples TRBV20-1 to TRBJ2-5; the D gene is possibly TRBD1 (5 bases). The sample consisted of whole blood, taken at baseline. This clonotype originated in an adult who was a healthcare worker with PCR-confirmed SARS-CoV-2 infection or an uninfected control (not recorded which). CDR3 coding DNA: TGCAGTGCTAGGGGGCTGGTACGAGAGACCCAGTACTTC. This encodes CSARGLVRETQYF.